The subject of this entry is one T cell receptor beta chain. This clonotype was detected a few times. Its antigen is still unknown. Base qualities are not at hand, and no much larger clone is one base apart. These data belong to a study of blood T cells in healthy people across ages (dated by TCRdb to 2013 to 2016). Turning to the overall study: In model experiments, template switching captured roughly one uniquely barcoded TCR beta cDNA molecule for every two T cells. The study measured age-related changes in TCR beta repertoire diversity using deep sequencing normalized with unique cDNA molecular identifiers. Donors were grouped into four age groups: young (average about 15 years), middle-aged (around 39), aged (62) and long-lived (about 90). To avoid experimental bias, donors of different ages were spread randomly across the sequencing lanes. Two additional independent replicas of 1 million unique cDNA reads from the same blood draw were analyzed for two donors (one aged 18 to 30 and one aged 80 or older). General conclusions and limits of the study: Observed TCR beta diversity per million T cells fell roughly linearly with age, and a significant reduction was already apparent by age roughly 40. Because the CMV infection status of the donors was unknown, age-related changes in expanded clonotypes may potentially have been confounded. The long-lived group showed more naive CD4+ T cells, fewer expanded clones and increased TCR diversity than the aged group, suggesting age selection. There was a strong correlation between observed TCR beta diversity and the percentage of naive T cells measured by flow cytometry. Estimates of total diversity based on one million sequenced T cells were considered lower bounds and underestimates. Since profiling was done on bulk unsorted PBMCs, naive and antigen-experienced compartments could not be conclusively compared.

Library prep was done by 5' RACE. Sequenced on an Illumina HiSeq 2500. The second PCR ran for about 7 to 11 cycles and used a J-beta primer mix along with a sample-barcoded 5' primer. A template-switch 5' adaptor carrying 12 random nucleotides introduced a unique molecular identifier onto each TCR beta cDNA molecule. Each sample yielded at least 2.5 million CDR3-containing paired-end reads. The Mint cDNA synthesis kit, primed by a TRBC-specific oligonucleotide, was used to synthesize first-strand cDNA from all RNA. Following uracil-DNA glycosylase treatment, all cDNA underwent a first 18-cycle PCR with the universal primers M1SS and BC2_uni_R. The paper's data handling went like this. For normalization, 1 million high-quality reads, each with a distinct molecular identifier, were randomly selected from each sample. Reads sharing molecular identifiers were discarded rather than binned into consensus sequences. MiTCR, run with a Q25 quality threshold and the strictest error-elimination algorithm, handled CDR3 identification, clonotype clustering and error correction. A nonparametric unseen species model with Euler transformation was used to estimate a lower bound on total TCR beta diversity. The public reads were quality trimmed at Q25 with fastp and then assembled into clones with MiXCR by TCRdb, keeping productive beta chains. Each CDR3 protein appears once, grouped with its most common genes and DNA. The authors' filters were not applied to this entry. For this sample there are 650,000 to 800,000 distinct CDR3 sequences; more than 40% appear just once. The top ten constitute roughly 18% of the sample.

The trim is 6 bases for V and 2 bases for J, with a gap of 20 bases between the germline ends. From its cysteine to its phenylalanine, the CDR3 spans 16 amino acids. Only the CDR3 portion is preserved as DNA: 48 bases, with reading frame beginning at the first base. Taken from the germline V gene (reference sequence), the CDR1 and CDR2 loops are DFQATT and SNEGSKA. The approximately 39 donors, aged 6 to 90 years, were systemically healthy Caucasian individuals from Russia. Roughly 9 milliliters of peripheral blood were drawn from each donor into EDTA-treated Vacutainer tubes. Ficoll-Paque density-gradient centrifugation was used to isolate PBMCs, with at least 6.5 million per sample. Trizol reagent was used to extract total RNA from the PBMCs, yielding at least 5 micrograms per sample. The percentages of naive CD45RAhigh/CD27high T cells were determined by flow cytometry on a PBMC aliquot from every donor.

Input material: blood. The origin of this receptor is a man aged 60-69 years in good health. The chain was built from TRBV20-1 and TRBJ2-1; the D region possibly corresponds to TRBD1 (7 bases align). The sequenced DNA: TGCAGTGCCGAGGGGGCGGGGTGGTATACCTACAATGAGCAGTTCTTC. This sequence encodes CSAEGAGWYTYNEQFF.